The clone carrying this T cell receptor (beta chain) was counted between two and nine times. Its specificity is not known. This record belongs to a study of T cells in Graves' hyperthyroidism and ophthalmopathy. Notes on the study in general: Appearing also in blood were most of the thyroid clonotypes expanded above 0.001.

RNA transcripts yielded amplified TCR beta CDR3 regions. TCR CDR3 regions were first amplified by RT-PCR with HTBI primers. Each CDR3 protein gets one entry after TCRdb re-called the multiplex PCR reads with MiXCR. The sample records 150,000 or so distinct CDR3 sequences, about a tenth being singletons. Exclusion of patients followed from uncontrolled infection, other autoimmune disease, pregnancy or lactation. Each diagnosis was grounded in clinical symptoms, serum thyroxine and TRAb, thyroid ultrasound, and orbital computed tomography. PBMCs were sourced from around 10 ml fresh peripheral blood. The CDR3 loop spans 12 amino acids. Trimming took 5 bases from V and 3 from J, leaving 8 bases between them. Germline CDR1 is LNHNV and CDR2 is YYDKDF (reference sequence).

The chain recombines TRBV15 with TRBJ2-7, with D perhaps matching TRBD1 (5 bases). The sample consisted of blood. This receptor was identified in a woman under 30 with Graves' hyperthyroidism that later progressed to Graves' ophthalmopathy. The CDR3 nucleotides are TGTGCCACCAGCGGAACAGGCTACGAGCAGTACTTC. Translation: CATSGTGYEQYF. Filled out from reference TRBV15 and TRBJ2-7, the complete variable domain reads DAMVIQNPRYQVTQFGKPVTLSCSQTLNHNVMYWYQQKSSQAPKLLFHYYDKDFNNEADTPDNFQSRRPNTSFCFLDIRSPGLGDTAMYLCATSGTGYEQYFGPGTRLTVT.